Sequencing of this TCR beta chain was carried out in a study of T cell changes during pregnancy in multiple sclerosis. V lost 3 bases and J lost 7; bases outside the gene matches: 7. Germline V gives CDR1 MNHNS, CDR2 SASEGT. There are 15 residues in the CDR3. The assay was immunoSEQ multiplex PCR, and TCRdb's table has in-frame clones only and misses some. The sample lists 65,000 to 90,000 clones; approximately 90% were seen once. Here the sequenced sample was peripheral blood, taken in the first trimester of pregnancy. The chain uses TRBV6-1 and TRBJ2-1; 9 bases match TRBD1. This clonotype was obtained from a female donor with multiple sclerosis, enrolled in a pregnancy study. CDR3 sequence (DNA): TGTGCCAGCAGTGACGGACAGGGGTACAGTAATGAGCAGTTCTTC. Its protein is CASSDGQGYSNEQFF.